The clone carrying this TCR beta chain occurred many times. Antigen: not known. This specimen comes from a study of beta chain features in type 1 diabetes. General study findings and limits: Insertions were fewer and deletions more numerous at VDJ junctions in type 1 diabetes patients. In all four CD4+ subsets, TCRB CDR3 length was significantly, moderately reduced in type 1 diabetes.

Based on CD45RO/CCR7/CD25/CD127/CD95/CD27, CD4+ regulatory, stem cell-like memory, naive and central memory cells were sorted. Purities in excess of 95% were seen in all sorted populations. Sequencing targeted expressed TCRB transcripts, as all isolated RNA had been reverse transcribed. TCRdb's copy holds only in-frame clones and misses some; the assay was immunoSEQ multiplex PCR. The sample lists 110,000 to 150,000 clones, 9.7% occurring once. The V gene's germline CDR1 is SQVTM and CDR2 ANQGSEA. Trimming took off 7 bases at V and 8 bases at J, with 17 bases between the two ends. This CDR3 comprises 12 residues.

Sample: central memory CD4+ T cells from blood. The sequence derives from a woman in her 40s in good health. The gene calls are TRBV29-1 and TRBJ1-1, with a possible D match to TRBD1 (6 bases). CDR3 DNA sequence: TGCAGCGGCCGGCCAGGGGCTGGGGAAGCTTTCTTT. It is translated as CSGRPGAGEAFF.